Given below is one T cell receptor (beta chain) in context. This receptor's antigen is unknown. Base qualities are not at hand, and no much larger clone is one base apart. These data belong to a study of radiation and T cells in renal cell carcinoma (TCRdb year 2020). Study-level background: TCR beta sequencing covered some 55 samples in total, comprising around 26 tumors and some 27 peripheral blood samples. The final blood draw took place at 4 weeks after radiation, the same time as nephrectomy. In the 55 or so samples combined, some 4,100,000 unique CDR3 nucleotide sequences were found, encoding roughly 3,000,000 unique CDR3 amino acid sequences.

Based on the germline V gene (reference sequence), the CDR1 and CDR2 sequences are PRHDT and FYEKMQ. Trimming takes 3 bases from V and 1 base from J, and the germline ends sit 18 bases apart. From cysteine to phenylalanine, the CDR3 is 17 amino acids long. Left in the record is the CDR3 DNA by itself, 51 bases read in frame from the first base. TCR beta libraries were generated from genomic DNA with the immunoSEQ kit, following the manufacturer's recommendations. To prepare the libraries, a first multiplex PCR with proprietary primers was run, followed by a second PCR that added unique barcodes, and a bead cleanup was done after each round. Each sample batch included a kit-provided positive control reaction and a negative control reaction. The final libraries were assessed on an Agilent 4200 TapeStation D1000 ScreenTape, pooled by volume, and quantified by qPCR. Sequencing was performed on an Illumina NextSeq500 using a MidOutput 150-cycle cartridge, with 156 Read1 cycles, 15 Index1 cycles, and the kit custom primers. The pooled library was loaded at approximately 0.96 pM, and about 20% PhiX control was spiked in. The source study handled its data this way. Vendor-processed data were analyzed in R, with a clonotype defined as all T cells sharing the same CDR3 nucleotide sequence. In the clone abundance analyses, frequencies in each sample were normalized to that sample's 10,000 most abundant clones. Before analysis, public T cell clones were removed, and these numbered fewer than five per sample on average. Tumor-enriched clonotypes and baseline blood-enriched clonotypes were defined as those with an abundance difference of at least 32-fold between compartments. A beta-binomial differential abundance model was used to identify clonotypes that expanded or contracted between blood time points. Similarity between tumor and blood repertoires was quantified using the Baroni-Urbani and Buser coefficient, and groups were compared with two-tailed Wilcoxon tests in R. In TCRdb, the immuneACCESS table is reduced to in-frame sequences with V and J assigned. These tables do not hold every clone; where another copy was compared, an unresolved V gene accounts for under half, and the others remain unexplained. V and J calls plus clone size are reproduced from that table; the DNA served to infer D and trimming. Counted in this sample were approximately 83,000 clones; just under 85% of them appeared once. The ten largest clonotypes hold around 9.4% of the sample.

This sample's time point label indicates: blood 4 weeks post-SBRT, at nephrectomy. This sample's treatment or condition label indicates: 15 Gy SBRT to primary tumor, nephrectomy 4 weeks later. Samples came from a clinical trial, in which primary renal cell carcinomas received 15 Gy stereotactic body radiation therapy followed by nephrectomy 4 weeks later. To follow tumor-enriched clonotypes, serial peripheral blood was collected from radiation-treated patients at baseline and at 2 weeks and 4 weeks after SBRT. All patients had renal cell carcinoma with clear cell pathology. Genomic DNA for TCR sequencing was prepared using the QIAamp DNA Blood Mini Kit (Qiagen). Only samples passing all quality control checks were included in the analyses. What the work shows at the level of the full study, not this receptor alone: No pretreatment tumor biopsies were available, so the baseline intratumoral presence of clonotypes could not be determined. Blood repertoire dynamics were not followed beyond 4 weeks after treatment. The single-armed trial design could not address effects of radiation dose or scheduling on the TCR repertoire. An increase in top tumor clonotypes in blood was observed from baseline to 2 weeks post-radiation, followed by contraction by 4 weeks, which was taken to suggest transient expansion of tumor-resident clones.

The source material was blood, sampled from a patient whose treatment included radiotherapy and nephrectomy. Recombination connected TRBV13 to TRBJ2-5, with TRBD1 tentatively as D gene (5 bases match). This sequence originates from a man in his fifties or sixties with renal cell carcinoma. The CDR3 in this case is CASSLVGLVGRQETQYF. The DNA sequence is TGTGCCAGCAGCTTGGTGGGGCTAGTAGGTCGCCAAGAGACCCAGTACTTC.